This T cell receptor (beta chain) was captured by sequencing in a study of cytomegalovirus exposure and HLA in healthy donors. Unrecorded immune exposures were likely, despite nominal health at sampling. The PCR employed 60 Vbeta primers together with 13 Jbeta primers. As originally analysed: There were about 80 million unique TCR beta chains by a later count, and some 11 million of them were shared. Clones were read by immunoSEQ multiplex PCR, and TCRdb kept only the in-frame ones, dropping some. V, J and clone size are taken as reported in that table, and D and trimming were inferred from the DNA itself. This table has over 100,000 clones, about two thirds appearing once. Overall study results and limits: Exclusion as indistinguishable affected some V segments, including TRBV6-2 and TRBV6-3.

In germline, CDR1 is SGHRS, CDR2 YFSETQ. V gave up 3 bases and J gave up 1 base; unmatched junction bases: 11. This CDR3 contains 17 residues. This clone was observed a handful of times. Its matching antigen is unknown. This chain joins TRBV5-1 and TRBJ1-1; 8 nucleotides line up with TRBD1. The clonotype originates from a man in his fifties in good health and CMV-seropositive. Material: PBMCs. CDR3 sequence: CASSSTRQGRTNTEAFF. The DNA of the CDR3 is TGCGCCAGCAGCTCTACGAGACAGGGGAGGACGAACACTGAAGCTTTCTTT.